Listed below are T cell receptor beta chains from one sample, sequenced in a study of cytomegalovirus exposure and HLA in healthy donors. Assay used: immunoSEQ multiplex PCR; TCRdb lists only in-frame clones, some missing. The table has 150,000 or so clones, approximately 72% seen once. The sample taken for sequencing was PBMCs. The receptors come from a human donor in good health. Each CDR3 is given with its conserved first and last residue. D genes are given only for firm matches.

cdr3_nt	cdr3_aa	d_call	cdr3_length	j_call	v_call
TGTGCCAGCAGTTTGGGCAGGGGGTTAGTATCCTACAATGAGCAGTTCTTC	CASSLGRGLVSYNEQFF	TRBD1	17	TRBJ2-1	TRBV27
TGTGCCAGTAGTATAGGGGGACAGGGCCATCAGCCCCAGCATTTT	CASSIGGQGHQPQHF	TRBD1	15	TRBJ1-5	TRBV19
TGTGCCAGCAGTTACTCGGAGGGGCGTGGAGAGACCCAGTACTTC	CASSYSEGRGETQYF	.	15	TRBJ2-5	TRBV6-6
TGTGCCAGCAGGCAGGGGACTAGCGGGGGGGTGGAGACCCAGTACTTC	CASRQGTSGGVETQYF	TRBD2	16	TRBJ2-5	TRBV6-6
TGTGCCAGCAGTTTCAGGCCGAGCTCTGGAAACACCATATATTTT	CASSFRPSSGNTIYF	.	15	TRBJ1-3	TRBV6-5
TGCGCCAGCAGCAGCCAAGGACTAGCTGGCAATGAGCAGTTCTTC	CASSSQGLAGNEQFF	TRBD2	15	TRBJ2-1	TRBV4-1
TGTGCCAGTAGTATTTCCTCGGGACAGGGGATATATGAGCAGTTCTTC	CASSISSGQGIYEQFF	TRBD1	16	TRBJ2-1	TRBV19
TGTGCCATCAGTGATGGCAGGGGGTCAGAAAAACTGTTTTTT	CAISDGRGSEKLFF	TRBD1	14	TRBJ1-4	TRBV10-3
TGTGCCAGCAGTGGACACCAGAACACTGAAGCTTTCTTT	CASSGHQNTEAFF	.	13	TRBJ1-1	TRBV6-6
TGTGCCAGCAGCACCACGATACAGGGTGGCGAGCAGTACTTC	CASSTTIQGGEQYF	.	14	TRBJ2-7	TRBV5-5